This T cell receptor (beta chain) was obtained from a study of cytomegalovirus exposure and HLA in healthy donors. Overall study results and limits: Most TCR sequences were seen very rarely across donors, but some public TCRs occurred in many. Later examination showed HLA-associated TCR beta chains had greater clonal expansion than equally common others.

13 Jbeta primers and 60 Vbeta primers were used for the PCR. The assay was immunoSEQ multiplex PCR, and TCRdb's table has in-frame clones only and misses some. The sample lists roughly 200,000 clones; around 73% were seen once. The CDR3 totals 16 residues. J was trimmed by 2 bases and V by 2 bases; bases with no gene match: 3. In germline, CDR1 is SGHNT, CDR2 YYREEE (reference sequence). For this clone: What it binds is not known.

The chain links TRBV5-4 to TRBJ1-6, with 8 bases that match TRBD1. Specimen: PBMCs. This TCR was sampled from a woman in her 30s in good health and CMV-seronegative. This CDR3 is CASSFHRGTYNSPLHF. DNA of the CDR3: TGTGCCAGCAGCTTCCACAGGGGGACCTATAATTCACCCCTCCACTTT.